These T cell receptor beta chains were read from a single sample in a study of metastatic and nonmetastatic thyroid tumors. With MiXCR, TCRdb called clones anew from the PCR reads. The sample carries more than 13,000 clones, more than 20% recorded once. The sequencing sample was made of blood. The receptor set was obtained from a female donor with papillary thyroid cancer or a benign thyroid nodule (not recorded which). Some clones in this sample may be carry-over from other donors' samples. CDR3s include the opening cysteine and the closing phenylalanine or tryptophan. The D gene is left open where the match is weak. Size is stated for part of the rows, as once, few or many counts, or as a class when the clone is expanded.

V,J,size,D,DNA,CDR3
TRBV7-3,TRBJ2-5,-,TRBD1,TGTGCCAGCAGCCGGACAGGGGGCGCGGTGGCAGATACCCAGTACTTC,CASSRTGGAVADTQYF
TRBV7-2,TRBJ1-1,many,-,TGTGCCAGCAGCCAAACAGGTCCCCGTACTTTCTTT,CASSQTGPRTFF
TRBV7-2,TRBJ1-5,many,-,TGTGCCAGCAGCTTAGTATTAGAAATCAGGGCGGATCAGCCCCAGCATTTT,CASSLVLEIRADQPQHF
TRBV16,TRBJ2-7,-,TRBD1,TGTGCCAGCAGCCAAAGGAGTTACAGGGGATTCTACGAGCAGTACTTC,CASSQRSYRGFYEQYF
TRBV2,TRBJ2-3,many,-,TGTGCCAGCAGTGAAGGGGGGCTGTCGCAGTATTTT,CASSEGGLSQYF
TRBV27,TRBJ1-2,few,-,TGTGCCAGCAGTTTAAGGGTACAGGGTAACTATGGCTACACCTTC,CASSLRVQGNYGYTF
TRBV19,TRBJ2-1,many,-,TGTGCCAGTAGACCCTCTTCGGGGGGCCTCTCCTACAATGAGCAGTTCTTC,CASRPSSGGLSYNEQFF
TRBV28,TRBJ1-2,medium-sized,TRBD1,TGTGCCAGCACCCCACGATGGAGGGGGCGCGGCTACACCTTC,CASTPRWRGRGYTF
TRBV7-9,TRBJ2-1,many,TRBD2,TGTGCCAGCAGCTTATGGACGGTAGCGGGAGCCAATGAGCAGTTCTTC,CASSLWTVAGANEQFF
TRBV6-2/TRBV6-3,TRBJ1-2,medium-sized,TRBD1,TGTGCCAGCAGGCTATTCAGGGGGCTTGATGGCTACACCTTC,CASRLFRGLDGYTF
TRBV6-4,TRBJ2-1,medium-sized,-,TGTGCCAGCAGTCCAGGGGAGTACAATGAGCAGTTCTTC,CASSPGEYNEQFF
TRBV6-1,TRBJ1-1,-,-,TGTGCCAGCAGAGAAAACCTTAGGGGGGGAAACACTGAAGCTTTCTTT,CASRENLRGGNTEAFF
TRBV27,TRBJ1-2,-,-,TGTGCCAGCAGCAAAACAGGAGACTATGGCTACACCTTC,CASSKTGDYGYTF
TRBV7-2,TRBJ2-7,-,TRBD1,TGTGCCAGCAGCTTAGCTACACCCGGGAGGACGGGACAGGGCTACGAGCAGTACTTC,CASSLATPGRTGQGYEQYF
TRBV15,TRBJ1-2,few,-,TGTGCCACCAGCGGAAGGACAGACCTTACCTTTGGCTACACCTTC,CATSGRTDLTFGYTF
TRBV20-1,TRBJ1-1,many,TRBD1,TGCAGTGCTCATAGACAGGGACGGACTGAAGCTTTCTTT,CSAHRQGRTEAFF
TRBV6-1,TRBJ2-7,-,TRBD2,TGTGCCAGCAGTGTTGCGGGGGAGTCCTACGAGCAGTACTTC,CASSVAGESYEQYF
TRBV7-9,TRBJ2-3,many,-,TGTGCCAGCCTAGGGATAGATACGCAGTATTTT,CASLGIDTQYF
TRBV5-1,TRBJ1-2,-,-,TGCGCCAGCAGCAAGACAGCGGATGGCTACACCTTC,CASSKTADGYTF
TRBV27,TRBJ1-1,few,TRBD1,TGTGCCAAAGGGGGCGGGACGCCACACCCCTACAGTGAAGCTTTCTTT,CAKGGGTPHPYSEAFF
TRBV20-1,TRBJ1-2,many,-,TGCAGTGCTATCCGGGACAATCCGCACAATTACTATGGCTACACCTTC,CSAIRDNPHNYYGYTF
TRBV7-2,TRBJ2-2,-,TRBD2,TGTGCCAGCTATAGCGGGGCGAACACCGGGGAGCTGTTTTTT,CASYSGANTGELFF
TRBV6-1,TRBJ2-7,medium-sized,-,TGTGCCAGCAAACAACACGGGGCCTACGAGCAGTACTTC,CASKQHGAYEQYF
TRBV15,TRBJ1-6,-,TRBD1,TGTGCCACCAGTTCCGAGGGAGGGGGCCTCACACCCCTCCACTTT,CATSSEGGGLTPLHF
TRBV19,TRBJ1-2,medium-sized,TRBD1,TGTGCCACGGACAGGTGGGAGGGTGGCTACACCTTC,CATDRWEGGYTF
TRBV6-4,TRBJ2-1,many,TRBD1,TGTGCCAGCAGTGACTCGACAGGGGGCAATGAGCAGTTCTTC,CASSDSTGGNEQFF
TRBV6-1,TRBJ1-2,few,TRBD1,TGTGCCAGCAGGCCCTATGACAGGGCGTATGGCTACACCTTC,CASRPYDRAYGYTF
TRBV4-1,TRBJ1-1,-,-,TGCGCCAGCAGCCATCCCTTCCGGATAGGGAGGCCACAGAGGAACACTGAAGCTTTCTTT,CASSHPFRIGRPQRNTEAFF
TRBV6-4,TRBJ2-3,medium-sized,-,TGTGCCAGCAGTTCCCAGCCCGACACAGATACGCAGTATTTT,CASSSQPDTDTQYF
TRBV28,TRBJ1-1,few,-,TGTGCCAGCAGTGGGTACAAGGCTGGCACTGAAGCTTTCTTT,CASSGYKAGTEAFF
TRBV24-1,TRBJ2-2,few,-,TGTGCCACCAGTGATTCGACCAACACCGGGGAGCTGTTTTTT,CATSDSTNTGELFF
TRBV7-3,TRBJ2-2,-,TRBD2,TGCGCCAGCAGCTGGACTAGCGGGAGAGGCCGCGCCGGGGAGCTGTTCTTT,CASSWTSGRGRAGELFF
TRBV28,TRBJ1-5,medium-sized,-,TGTGCCAGCAGAGACAGATTAAATCAGCCCCAGCATTTT,CASRDRLNQPQHF